The 20 T cell receptor beta chains listed next were all sequenced from one sample in a study of tumor-infiltrating lymphocytes in localized non-small cell lung cancer. Libraries were prepared by immunoSEQ multiplex PCR; TCRdb keeps only in-frame clonotypes and omits some of them. The sample records about 24,000 clones, approximately 64% being singletons. The sequencing sample was made of lung tumor tissue. All receptors derive from a human donor with non-small cell lung cancer.

The rearrangement joins TRBV7-9 to TRBJ2-2, with 12 bases that match TRBD2. Losses at the gene ends were 5 bases for V and 7 bases for J; bases not matched to a gene: 8. Germline CDR1 SEHNR, CDR2 FQNEAQ (reference sequence). The CDR3 is made up of 16 amino acids. This chain's CDR3 is CASSPLAGGSFGELFF. CDR3 nucleotides: TGTGCCAGCAGCCCGCTAGCGGGAGGGAGTTTCGGGGAGCTGTTTTTT.

This rearrangement joins TRBV6-5 to TRBJ2-7, with 8 nucleotides matching TRBD1. This CDR3 spans 13 amino acids. J gave up 6 bases and V 5 bases, and 6 bases lay outside the gene matches. Germline V gives CDR1 MNHEY, CDR2 SVGAGI. CDR3 nucleotides: TGTGCCAGCAGTGAAGACAGGGGAGGCGAGCAGTACTTC. Translation: CASSEDRGGEQYF.

There are a few counts of this clone. The rearrangement uses TRBV28 and TRBJ1-1, with TRBD1 matching over 10 bases. The CDR3 is 14 residues long. V shed 6 bases, J shed 3 bases, and the junction held 4 bases outside the gene matches. Germline loops: CDR1 MDHEN, CDR2 SYDVKM. The CDR3 loop reads CASRRQGAYTEAFF. CDR3 nucleotide sequence: TGTGCCAGCAGGCGACAGGGGGCCTACACTGAAGCTTTCTTT.

This chain joins TRBV5-4 and TRBJ2-7; D remains ambiguous. The CDR3 spans 13 residues. Germline V gene sequence: CDR1 SGHNT, CDR2 YYREEE (reference sequence). Trimming took off 2 bases at V and 4 bases at J, with 10 bases between the two ends. CDR3 sequence: CASSLELGYEQYF. DNA of the CDR3: TGTGCCAGCAGCTTAGAGCTGGGATACGAGCAGTACTTC.

The chain has TRBV5-4 and TRBJ1-2; 8 bases map to TRBD1. Germline values: CDR1 SGHNT, CDR2 YYREEE (reference sequence). The CDR3 totals 14 residues. The ends lost 6 bases at V and 5 bases at J; junction bases unmatched: 9. CDR3 sequence (DNA): TGTGCCAGCACCGAGACAGGGGAGGAGTATGGCTACACCTTC. Protein product: CASTETGEEYGYTF.

The chain links TRBV9 to TRBJ2-2; 11 bases are a match to TRBD1. V was pared by 6 bases and J by 6 bases, with 4 bases of the junction left unmatched. From germline, CDR1 is SGDLS and CDR2 YYNGEE. The CDR3 length is 14 residues. This CDR3 is CASTRTGGSGELFF. The CDR3 DNA reads as TGTGCCAGCACCAGGACAGGGGGCTCCGGGGAGCTGTTTTTT.

This chain connects TRBV7-9 to TRBJ1-1, with D hard to call. V lost 2 bases and J 5 bases, leaving 9 bases between the germline ends. Germline V gene sequence: CDR1 SEHNR, CDR2 FQNEAQ (reference sequence). The length of the CDR3 is 13 residues. CDR3 amino acids: CASSLYAGTEAFF. The CDR3 coding sequence is TGTGCCAGCAGCTTATATGCTGGTACTGAAGCTTTCTTT.

The J gene is TRBJ1-4, the V gene TRBV27, with a possible D match to TRBD1 (6 bases). The V gene's germline CDR1 is MNHEY and CDR2 SMNVEV (reference sequence). This CDR3 is 14 amino acids long. With 5 bases removed from V and 8 bases from J, the gap between germline ends came to 15 bases. The CDR3 region has the DNA TGTGCCAGCAGTCCAACAGGGTATGGGGAAAAACTGTTTTTT. Residues: CASSPTGYGEKLFF. The variable domain in full, completed from reference TRBV27 and TRBJ1-4, reads EAQVTQNPRYLITVTGKKLTVTCSQNMNHEYMSWYRQDPGLGLRQIYYSMNVEVTDKGDVPEGYKVSRKEKRNFPLILESPSPNQTSLYFCASSPTGYGEKLFFGSGTQLSVL.

The chain employs TRBV5-4 and TRBJ2-7, with 7 bases lining up with TRBD2. Germline CDR1 reads SGHNT; CDR2 reads YYREEE (reference sequence). V lost 7 bases and J lost 0; bases outside the gene matches: 4. This CDR3 has 13 residues. The CDR3 DNA reads TGTGCCAGCCGCCGGGACTACTCCTACGAGCAGTACTTC. This codes for CASRRDYSYEQYF.

The rearrangement links TRBV2 to TRBJ2-7; D is ambiguous. The CDR3 runs 13 residues. Germline V CDR1 and CDR2: SNHLY, FYNNEI. V dropped 4 bases and J dropped 6 bases, with 13 bases sitting between them. CDR3 in DNA: TGTGCCAGCAGTGCCCAGTGGGGTAGCGAGCAGTACTTC. Protein product: CASSAQWGSEQYF.

This chain connects TRBV5-6 to TRBJ2-5, with 8 bases aligning to TRBD2. V lost 1 base and J lost 5; bases outside the gene matches: 7. In germline, CDR1 is SGHDT, CDR2 YYEEEE. The CDR3 covers 15 residues. The CDR3 nucleotides read TGTGCCAGCAGCTTGCTTGCGGGAGGCCGTGAGACCCAGTACTTC. Its protein product is CASSLLAGGRETQYF.

The gene calls are TRBV19 and TRBJ1-5, with no clear D. Germline V gene lookup returns CDR1 LNHDA and CDR2 SQIVND (reference sequence). This CDR3 has 13 residues. The ends were cut back, 1 base at V and 11 bases at J, with 12 bases in the middle. DNA of the CDR3: TGTGCCAGTAGTATAGTAGGCCTGGGGACCCAGCATTTT. This sequence encodes CASSIVGLGTQHF.

In this sample, this clone is medium-sized. The chain couples TRBV6-5 to TRBJ1-5; D gene uncertain. CDR1 is MNHEY and CDR2 is SVGAGI in the germline V gene. With 5 bases removed from V and 6 bases from J, the gap between germline ends came to 11 bases. The CDR3 extends over 13 amino acids. The DNA for the CDR3 is TGTGCCAGCAGTAGACGGGAAGGTCAGCCCCAGCATTTT. This sequence encodes CASSRREGQPQHF.

This sequence joins TRBV2 and TRBJ1-1, with a weak D call TRBD1 (5 bases). Germline V gene sequence: CDR1 SNHLY, CDR2 FYNNEI. V lost 6 bases, J lost 4 bases, and 12 bases lay in between. CDR3 length equals 13 residues. CDR3 region: CASRVGVGTEAFF. The CDR3 nucleotides read TGTGCCAGCAGGGTAGGGGTCGGCACTGAAGCTTTCTTT.

The chain recombines TRBV10-1 with TRBJ2-3, with 12 positions matching TRBD2. From germline, CDR1 is WNHNN and CDR2 SYGVQD (reference sequence). Losses at the gene ends were 3 bases for V and 4 bases for J; bases not matched to a gene: 8. CDR3 length: 17 amino acids. The CDR3 spells CASSESSGRAWADTQYF. The CDR3 DNA reads as TGCGCCAGCAGTGAATCTAGCGGGAGGGCCTGGGCAGATACGCAGTATTTT.

This clone was seen only a few times. The chain joins TRBV9 to TRBJ1-4; no clear D gene. Between the trimmed V and J ends, which lost 5 bases and 5 bases, there was a span of 10 bases. The CDR3 sequence is 13 residues long. The germline gives CDR1 SGDLS, CDR2 YYNGEE. The CDR3 DNA follows: TGTGCCAGCAGTAAGGGCCCGAATGAAAAACTGTTTTTT. It translates to CASSKGPNEKLFF.

This rearrangement joins TRBV30 to TRBJ1-1; TRBD1 agrees at 9 bases. Trimming removed 3 bases from V and 3 bases from J; junction bases left unmatched: 23. The CDR3 is 20 amino acids. The germline V gene encodes CDR1 GTSNPN and CDR2 SVGIG (reference sequence). The CDR3 reads CAWRVSRFDRGFRPDTEAFF. CDR3 in DNA: TGTGCCTGGAGGGTCAGTCGTTTTGACAGGGGGTTTAGGCCTGACACTGAAGCTTTCTTT.

This clone was seen more than once but under ten times. The gene calls are TRBV15 and TRBJ1-1; possible D gene TRBD1, 5 bases. The ends were cut back, 7 bases at V and 10 bases at J, with 22 bases in the middle. Germline CDR1 and CDR2: LNHNV and YYDKDF (reference sequence). The length of the CDR3 is 14 residues. This chain's CDR3 is CATKVGGRDWGAFF. As DNA, the CDR3 is TGTGCCACCAAAGTCGGGGGAAGGGACTGGGGAGCTTTCTTT.

By sample fraction, this clone is large. The chain is built from TRBV27 and TRBJ1-5; D is ambiguous. Trimming cost V 6 bases and J 7 bases, with 16 bases left between them. The CDR3 sequence is 14 residues long. Per germline, CDR1 MNHEY and CDR2 SMNVEV (reference sequence). The CDR3 spells CASSPWASGQPQHF. CDR3 in DNA: TGTGCCAGCAGCCCCTGGGCTTCGGGGCAGCCCCAGCATTTT.

The chain is built from TRBV2 and TRBJ2-5, with 9 bases fitting TRBD1. Germline lookup yields CDR1 SNHLY and CDR2 FYNNEI. After removal of 5 bases from V and 5 bases from J, the junction contained 9 bases not matched to a gene. This CDR3 contains 15 residues. The CDR3 region is CASSTGQGVGETQYF. Here the CDR3 DNA reads TGTGCCAGCAGTACGGGACAGGGAGTGGGTGAGACCCAGTACTTC.